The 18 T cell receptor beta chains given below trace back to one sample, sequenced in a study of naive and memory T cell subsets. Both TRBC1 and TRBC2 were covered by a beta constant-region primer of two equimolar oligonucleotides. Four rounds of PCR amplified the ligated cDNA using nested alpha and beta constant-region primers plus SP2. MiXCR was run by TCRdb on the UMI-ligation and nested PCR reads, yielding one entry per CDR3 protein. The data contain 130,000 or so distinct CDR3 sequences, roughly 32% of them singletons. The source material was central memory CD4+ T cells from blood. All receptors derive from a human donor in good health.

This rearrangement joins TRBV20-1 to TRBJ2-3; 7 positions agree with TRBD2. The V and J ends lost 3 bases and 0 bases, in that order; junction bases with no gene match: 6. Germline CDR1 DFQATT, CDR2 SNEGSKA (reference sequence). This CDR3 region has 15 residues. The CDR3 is CSASPGLGSTDTQYF. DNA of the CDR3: TGCAGTGCTAGCCCTGGACTAGGAAGCACAGATACGCAGTATTTT.

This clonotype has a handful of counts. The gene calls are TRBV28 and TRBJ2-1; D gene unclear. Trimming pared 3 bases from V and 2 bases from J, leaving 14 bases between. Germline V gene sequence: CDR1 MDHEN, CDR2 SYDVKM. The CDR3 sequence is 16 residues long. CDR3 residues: CASSFLYSSPYNEQFF. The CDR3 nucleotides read TGTGCCAGCAGTTTCTTGTACTCGTCCCCCTACAATGAGCAGTTCTTC.

In DNA form, the CDR3 reads TGTGCCAGTAGTATAAGTAGCGGGAGTCGCCCCAATGAGCAGTTCTTC. Protein sequence: CASSISSGSRPNEQFF. This chain links TRBV19 with TRBJ2-1, with 9 bases lining up with TRBD2. Germline lookup yields CDR1 LNHDA and CDR2 SQIVND (reference sequence). J lost 6 bases, V lost 2 bases, and 8 bases had no gene match. This CDR3 region has 16 residues.

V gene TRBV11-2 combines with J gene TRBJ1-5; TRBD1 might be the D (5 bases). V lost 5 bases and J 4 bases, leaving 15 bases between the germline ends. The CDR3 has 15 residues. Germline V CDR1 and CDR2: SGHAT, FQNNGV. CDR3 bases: TGTGCCAGCAGCCGGGGCAGGACCGCAAATCAGCCCCAGCATTTT. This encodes CASSRGRTANQPQHF.

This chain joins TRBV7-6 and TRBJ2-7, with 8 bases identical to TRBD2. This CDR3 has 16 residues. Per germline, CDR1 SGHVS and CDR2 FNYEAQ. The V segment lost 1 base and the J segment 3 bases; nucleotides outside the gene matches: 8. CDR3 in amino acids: CASSLGGSSGFYEQYF. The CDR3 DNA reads TGTGCCAGCAGCTTAGGTGGTTCTAGCGGGTTCTACGAGCAGTACTTC.

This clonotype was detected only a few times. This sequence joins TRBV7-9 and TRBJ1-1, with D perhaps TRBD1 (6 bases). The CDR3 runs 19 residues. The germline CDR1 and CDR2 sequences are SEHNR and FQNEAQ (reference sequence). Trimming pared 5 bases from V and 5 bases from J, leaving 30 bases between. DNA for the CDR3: TGTGCCAGCAGCCAGAAACAGGGCCGCCTTCGAGGGACTCGAACTGAAGCTTTCTTT. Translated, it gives CASSQKQGRLRGTRTEAFF.

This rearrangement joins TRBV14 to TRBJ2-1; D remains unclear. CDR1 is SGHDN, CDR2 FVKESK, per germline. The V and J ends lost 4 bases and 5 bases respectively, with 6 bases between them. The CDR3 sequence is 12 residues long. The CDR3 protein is CASSRAHNEQFF. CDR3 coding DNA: TGTGCCAGCAGCCGGGCACACAATGAGCAGTTCTTC.

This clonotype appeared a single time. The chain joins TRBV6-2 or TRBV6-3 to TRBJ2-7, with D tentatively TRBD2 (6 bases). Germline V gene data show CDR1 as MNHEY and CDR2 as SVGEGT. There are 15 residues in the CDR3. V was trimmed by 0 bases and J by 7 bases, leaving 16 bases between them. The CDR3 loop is CASSYSGREVGEQYF. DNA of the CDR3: TGTGCCAGCAGTTACTCTGGCAGGGAGGTCGGTGAGCAGTACTTC.

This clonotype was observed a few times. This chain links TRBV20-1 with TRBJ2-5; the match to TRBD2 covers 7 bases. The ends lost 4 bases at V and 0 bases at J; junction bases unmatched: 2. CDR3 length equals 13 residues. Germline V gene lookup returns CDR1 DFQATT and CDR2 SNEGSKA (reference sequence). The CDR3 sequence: CSATGLDQETQYF. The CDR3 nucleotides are TGCAGTGCTACTGGACTAGACCAAGAGACCCAGTACTTC.

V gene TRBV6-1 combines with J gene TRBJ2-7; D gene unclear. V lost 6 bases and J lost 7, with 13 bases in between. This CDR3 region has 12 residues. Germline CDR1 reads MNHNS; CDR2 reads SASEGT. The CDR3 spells CASRNTITEQYF. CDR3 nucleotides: TGTGCCAGCAGGAATACAATAACGGAGCAGTACTTC.

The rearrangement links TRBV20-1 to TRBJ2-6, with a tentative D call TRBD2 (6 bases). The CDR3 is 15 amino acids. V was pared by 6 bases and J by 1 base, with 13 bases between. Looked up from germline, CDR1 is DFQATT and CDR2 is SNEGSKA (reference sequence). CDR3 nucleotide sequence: TGCAGTGCCAGGGACTCCCGGTCTGGGGCCAACGTCCTGACTTTC. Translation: CSARDSRSGANVLTF.

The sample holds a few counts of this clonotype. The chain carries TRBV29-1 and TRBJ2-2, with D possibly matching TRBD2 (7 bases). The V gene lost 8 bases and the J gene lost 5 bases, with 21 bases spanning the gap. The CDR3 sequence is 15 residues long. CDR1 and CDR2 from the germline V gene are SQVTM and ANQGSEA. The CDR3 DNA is TGCAGCTCTAGGGGGGGTATTACTGGAACCGGGGAGCTGTTTTTT. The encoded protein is CSSRGGITGTGELFF.

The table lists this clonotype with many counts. For the CDR3, the DNA is TGTGCCAGTTGTAAGGGGAGTGGGGCCAACGTCCTGACTTTC. Protein product: CASCKGSGANVLTF. The chain joins TRBV19 to TRBJ2-6, with D possibly being TRBD1 or TRBD2 (5 bases each). Looked up from germline, CDR1 is LNHDA and CDR2 is SQIVND (reference sequence). This CDR3 comprises 14 residues. V lost 8 bases, J lost 3 bases, and 11 bases lay in between.

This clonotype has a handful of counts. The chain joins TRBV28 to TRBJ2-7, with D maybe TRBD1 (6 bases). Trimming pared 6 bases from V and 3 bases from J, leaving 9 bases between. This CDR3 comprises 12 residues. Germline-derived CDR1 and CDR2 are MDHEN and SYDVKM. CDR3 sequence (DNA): TGTGCCAGCAGGGGGACAATCTACGAGCAGTACTTC. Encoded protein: CASRGTIYEQYF.

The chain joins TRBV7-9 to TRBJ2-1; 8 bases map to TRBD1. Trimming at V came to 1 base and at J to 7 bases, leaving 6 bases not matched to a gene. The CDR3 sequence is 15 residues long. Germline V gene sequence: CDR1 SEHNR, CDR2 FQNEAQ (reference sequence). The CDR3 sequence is CASSLVLGQANEQFF. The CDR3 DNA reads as TGTGCCAGCAGCTTAGTCTTGGGACAGGCGAATGAGCAGTTCTTC.

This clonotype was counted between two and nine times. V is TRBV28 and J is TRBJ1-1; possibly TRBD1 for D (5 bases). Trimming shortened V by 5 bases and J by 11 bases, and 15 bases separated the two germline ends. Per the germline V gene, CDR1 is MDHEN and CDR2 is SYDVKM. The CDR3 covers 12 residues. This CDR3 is CASSLQGFTAFF. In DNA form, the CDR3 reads TGTGCCAGCAGTCTCCAGGGATTTACGGCTTTCTTT.

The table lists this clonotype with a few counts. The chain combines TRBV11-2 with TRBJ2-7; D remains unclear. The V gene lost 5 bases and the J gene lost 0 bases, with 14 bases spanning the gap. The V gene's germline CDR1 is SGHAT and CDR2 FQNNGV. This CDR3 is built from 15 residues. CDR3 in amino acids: CASSPVHSSSYEQYF. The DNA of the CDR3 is TGTGCCAGCAGCCCCGTACACAGTAGCTCCTACGAGCAGTACTTC.

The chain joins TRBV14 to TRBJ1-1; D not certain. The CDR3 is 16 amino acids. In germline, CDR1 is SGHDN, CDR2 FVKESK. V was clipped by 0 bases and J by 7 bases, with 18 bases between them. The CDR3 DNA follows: TGTGCCAGCAGCCAAGATTACGGGTTTTGGGAAGGTGAAGCTTTCTTT. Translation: CASSQDYGFWEGEAFF.